This TCR beta chain is drawn from a study of T-cell reconstitution after alpha-beta-depleted transplantation in children. The CDR3 has 16 amino acids. J gave up 1 base and V 6 bases, and 11 bases lay outside the gene matches. The germline V gene encodes CDR1 SGHAT and CDR2 FQDESV (reference sequence). Study findings and constraints: Where alpha-beta T cells came from about two months after transplant was reportedly several hundred expanded graft clones. Some patients owed their high day-60 TCRbeta diversity to surviving recipient T cells and thymic progenitors.

Unique molecular identifiers tagged the TCRbeta library. TCRdb reprocessed the PCR reads via MiXCR and lists one record per CDR3 protein. The sample has a few hundred thousand distinct CDR3 sequences; 10% to 15% are singletons. Points on this clonotype: The antigen is not known.

This TCR came from a male patient younger than 18 who had a stem cell transplant for acute myeloid leukemia, so the T cells may come from the graft donor. V and J are TRBV11-1 and TRBJ2-7; 8 bases map to TRBD1. The sample was PBMCs, mostly from graft donor cells, taken 360 days after TCRalphabeta/CD19-depleted stem cell transplant. CDR3 sequence (DNA): TGTGCCAGCAGGTATTCAAGGGACAGGACGTCCTACGAGCAGTACTTC. Its translation is CASRYSRDRTSYEQYF.